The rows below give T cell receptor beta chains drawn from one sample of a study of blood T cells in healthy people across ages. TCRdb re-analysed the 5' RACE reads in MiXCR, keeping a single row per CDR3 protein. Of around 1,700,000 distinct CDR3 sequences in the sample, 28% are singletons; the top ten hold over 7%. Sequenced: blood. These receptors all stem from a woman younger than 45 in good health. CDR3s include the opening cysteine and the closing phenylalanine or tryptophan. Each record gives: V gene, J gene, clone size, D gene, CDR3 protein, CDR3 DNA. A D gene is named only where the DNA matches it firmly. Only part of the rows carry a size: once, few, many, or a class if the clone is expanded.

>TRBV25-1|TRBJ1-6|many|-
CASSIENSPLHF
TGTGCCAGCAGTATAGAGAATTCACCCCTCCACTTT
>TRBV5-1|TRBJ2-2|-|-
CASSFPLPGIATGELFF
TGCGCCAGCAGCTTCCCCTTACCTGGTATTGCGACCGGGGAGCTGTTTTTT
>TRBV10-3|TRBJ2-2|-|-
CAISEWAAASGELFF
TGTGCCATCAGTGAATGGGCGGCCGCCAGCGGGGAGCTGTTTTTT
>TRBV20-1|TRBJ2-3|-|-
CSATTRGDHLSDTQYF
TGCAGTGCGACAACGCGGGGTGATCATTTATCAGATACGCAGTATTTT
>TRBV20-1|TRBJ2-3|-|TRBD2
CSARAGIAGEVDTQYF
TGCAGTGCTAGAGCGGGGATAGCGGGAGAGGTAGATACGCAGTATTTT
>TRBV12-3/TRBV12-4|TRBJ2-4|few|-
CASTRGGTRLAKNIQYF
TGTGCCAGCACCCGGGGTGGGACTCGACTAGCCAAAAACATTCAGTACTTC
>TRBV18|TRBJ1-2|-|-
CANSPSIQPSEGYTF
TGTGCCAACTCACCATCTATACAGCCCAGCGAAGGCTACACCTTC
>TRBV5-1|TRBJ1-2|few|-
CASRRQGAEGYTF
TGCGCCAGCAGACGCCAGGGCGCGGAAGGCTACACCTTC
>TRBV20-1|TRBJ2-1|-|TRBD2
CSARSPIPASGGARSYNEQFF
TGCAGTGCTAGGAGTCCAATTCCTGCTAGCGGGGGGGCCCGGTCCTACAATGAGCAGTTCTTC
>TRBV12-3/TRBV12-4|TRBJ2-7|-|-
CASSSLEEYEQYF
TGTGCCAGCAGCTCATTAGAGGAGTACGAGCAGTACTTC
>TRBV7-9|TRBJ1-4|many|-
CASGDSTNEKLFF
TGTGCTTCAGGTGATTCAACTAATGAAAAACTGTTTTTT
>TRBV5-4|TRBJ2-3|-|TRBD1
CASSPDRGLTDTQYF
TGTGCCAGCAGCCCGGACAGGGGCCTGACAGATACGCAGTATTTT
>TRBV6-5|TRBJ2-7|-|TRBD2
CASSYEGLVGTEQYF
TGTGCCAGCAGCTACGAGGGACTAGTGGGGACTGAGCAGTACTTC
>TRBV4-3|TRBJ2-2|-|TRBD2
CASSQELAGLTGELFF
TGCGCCAGCAGCCAAGAGCTAGCGGGCCTGACCGGGGAGCTGTTTTTT
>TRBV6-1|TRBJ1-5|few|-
CASSESAVRSNQPQHF
TGTGCCAGCAGTGAGTCCGCAGTCCGAAGCAATCAGCCCCAGCATTTT
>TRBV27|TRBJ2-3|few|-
CASRVMTGPVWTDTQYF
TGTGCCAGCAGGGTGATGACAGGCCCTGTTTGGACAGATACGCAGTATTTT
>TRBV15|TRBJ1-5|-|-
CATSKTDSNQPQHF
TGTGCCACCAGCAAGACAGATAGCAATCAGCCCCAGCATTTT
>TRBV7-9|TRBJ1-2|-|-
CASSLGGTTYGYTF
TGTGCCAGCAGCTTAGGAGGGACTACATATGGCTACACCTTC
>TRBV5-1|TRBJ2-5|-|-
CASSLGPTRGQETQYF
TGCGCCAGCAGCTTAGGCCCCACTCGGGGGCAAGAGACCCAGTACTTC
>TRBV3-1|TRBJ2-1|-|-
CASSHPTRSMFF
TGTGCCAGCAGCCACCCCACTAGGAGCATGTTCTTC
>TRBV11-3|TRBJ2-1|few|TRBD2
CASSFAGGGFNEQFF
TGTGCCAGCAGCTTCGCGGGGGGGGGTTTCAATGAGCAGTTCTTC
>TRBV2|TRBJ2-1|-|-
CASSFSGPNEQFF
TGTGCCAGCAGCTTTTCGGGCCCTAATGAGCAGTTCTTC
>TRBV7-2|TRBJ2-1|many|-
CASSLPSYNEQFF
TGCGCCAGCAGCCTACCGTCCTACAATGAGCAGTTCTTC